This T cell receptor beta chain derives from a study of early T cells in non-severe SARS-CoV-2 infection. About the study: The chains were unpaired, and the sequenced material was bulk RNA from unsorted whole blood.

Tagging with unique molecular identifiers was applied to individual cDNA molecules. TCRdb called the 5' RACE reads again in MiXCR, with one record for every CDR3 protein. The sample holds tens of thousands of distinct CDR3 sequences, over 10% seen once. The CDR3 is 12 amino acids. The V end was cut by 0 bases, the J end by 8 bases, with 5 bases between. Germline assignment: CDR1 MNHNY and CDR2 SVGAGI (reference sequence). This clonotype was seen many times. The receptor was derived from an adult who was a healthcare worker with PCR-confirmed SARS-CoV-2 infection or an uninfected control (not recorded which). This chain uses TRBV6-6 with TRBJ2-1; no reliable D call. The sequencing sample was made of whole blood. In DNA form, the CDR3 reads TGTGCCAGCAGTTACTCGTTTGATGAGCAGTTCTTC. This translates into CASSYSFDEQFF.